This T cell receptor beta chain was recorded in a study of T cells after yellow fever vaccination. The study's findings and limits: Across the CD4 and CD8 compartments, a small share of clonotypes was present in both. Subsequent booster samples again held most clones from primary vaccination (96% CD4, approximately 86% CD8).

Of note for this clonotype: Its antigen remains unidentified.

This CDR3 has 22 residues. V was pared by 0 bases and J by 0 bases, with 12 bases of the junction left unmatched. Germline V gene sequence: CDR1 PRHDT, CDR2 FYEKMQ (reference sequence). TCRdb re-analysed the 5' RACE reads in MiXCR, keeping a single row per CDR3 protein. The sample consists of 250,000 to 350,000 distinct CDR3 sequences, 6.8% of them appearing once. The origin of this receptor is a man in his late teens or twenties who received the YFV17D yellow fever vaccine. The chain carries TRBV13 and TRBJ2-4, with 15 bases fitting TRBD2. The material sequenced was PBMCs, taken approximately 40 days after the first yellow fever vaccination. Here the CDR3 reads CASSLGLLPGLAGGLAKNIQYF. The CDR3 DNA reads TGTGCCAGCAGCTTAGGACTCCTACCGGGACTAGCGGGGGGCCTAGCCAAAAACATTCAGTACTTC.